This TCR beta chain was recorded in a study of tissue T cells after allogeneic stem cell transplantation. Study observations and caveats: Shared clones across patients were few; motif clustering revealed tissue-specific shared signatures. The patient cohort was small and clinically heterogeneous, with limited sampling depth. Blood and spleen captured only part of the tissue TCR repertoire.

V shed 5 bases and J 6 bases; nucleotides not matched to a gene: 6. This CDR3 has 15 residues. Per germline, CDR1 SNHLY and CDR2 FYNGKV (reference sequence). The time point was: mouse harvest day 7 after allogeneic transplant. Tail vein injection delivered 10^7 T-cell-depleted bone marrow cells and 10^6 splenic CD5+ T cells. TCRdb keeps only in-frame clones here, not all; method: immunoSEQ multiplex PCR. In the table there are about 11,000 clones, approximately 38% of which are singletons. To note about this clone: Its target is not known. Mouse gene names and germline throughout. The read comes to an end 1 residue before the CDR3 does, leaving the germline J gene to fill in the end.

Source material: skin. The TCR was taken from a female BALB/c mouse given C57BL/6 T cells with graft-versus-host disease after an allogeneic hematopoietic cell transplant. This chain joins TRBV3 and TRBJ2-4; 12 nucleotides match TRBD2. CDR3 in amino acids: CASSPPGTGGNTLYF. Incomplete CDR3 DNA: TGTGCCAGCAGCCCCCCCGGGACTGGGGGGAACACCTTGTAC.